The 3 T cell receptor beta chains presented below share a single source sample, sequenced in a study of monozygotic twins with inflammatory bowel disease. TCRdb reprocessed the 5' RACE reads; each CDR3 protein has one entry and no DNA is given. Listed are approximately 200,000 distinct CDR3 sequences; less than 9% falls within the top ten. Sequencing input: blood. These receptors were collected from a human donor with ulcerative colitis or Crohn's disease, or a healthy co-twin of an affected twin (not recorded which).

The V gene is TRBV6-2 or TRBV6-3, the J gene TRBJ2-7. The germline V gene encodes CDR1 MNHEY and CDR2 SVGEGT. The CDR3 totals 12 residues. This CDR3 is CASSYAEDEQYF.

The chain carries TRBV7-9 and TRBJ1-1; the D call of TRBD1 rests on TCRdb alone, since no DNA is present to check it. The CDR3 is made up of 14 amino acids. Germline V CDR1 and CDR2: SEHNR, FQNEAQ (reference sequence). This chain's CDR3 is CASSLWLGGTEAFF.

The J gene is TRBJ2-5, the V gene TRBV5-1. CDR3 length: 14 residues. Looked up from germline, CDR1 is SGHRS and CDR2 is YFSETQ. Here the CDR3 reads CASSLEKGPGTQYF.